The subject of this entry is one TCR beta chain. In the original analysis: Reference gene primers were amplified, and this amplification served to estimate nucleated cell counts. Assay used: immunoSEQ multiplex PCR; TCRdb lists only in-frame clones, some missing. V and J calls and clone size come straight from that table; D and trimming were deduced from the DNA. The sample holds more than 150,000 clones; more than 70% are singletons and the top ten take 2.5% to 3.5%. The data are from a study of blood T cell repertoires in COVID-19. Per the germline V gene, CDR1 is SEHNR and CDR2 is FQNEAQ (reference sequence). The germline V and J ends were trimmed by 5 bases and 0 bases, with 23 bases remaining between them. This CDR3 has 18 residues.

The chain joins TRBV7-9 to TRBJ2-7, with D perhaps matching TRBD2 (5 bases). Specimen: peripheral blood. The TCR originated in a woman aged 80 or older with active or convalescent COVID-19. CDR3 sequence reads: CASSDTLSRGNPSYEQYF. For the CDR3, the DNA is TGTGCCAGCAGCGACACCCTGAGTCGGGGAAACCCCTCCTACGAGCAGTACTTC.